A single sample is the source of the 17 T cell receptor beta chains below, sequenced in a study of cytomegalovirus exposure and HLA in healthy donors (dated by TCRdb to 2017 to 2019). Library prep was done by the immunoSEQ multiplex PCR assay. A mixture of 60 forward primers for TCR Vbeta segments and 13 reverse primers for TCR Jbeta segments was used in the multiplex PCR. The immuneACCESS repertoire file appears here via TCRdb, limited to in-frame rearrangements. These files lack a portion of the clones; in checked studies, under half of the deficit traces to unresolved V genes, and the cause of the others is not known. The table for this sample lists tens of thousands of clones. The top ten hold 9% to 15% of the sample. Sample: PBMCs. All receptors come from a woman in her sixties in good health and CMV-seropositive.

V is TRBV6-1 and J is TRBJ2-4; TRBD2 matches 9 bases. The CDR3 spans 18 residues. V lost 4 bases and J lost 5; bases outside the gene matches: 15. Germline CDR1 and CDR2: MNHNS and SASEGT. For the CDR3, the DNA is TGTGCCAGCAGTGGGGAGGTTGAGCGGGGGGATAGAGAAAACATTCAGTACTTC. This sequence encodes CASSGEVERGDRENIQYF.

The genes are TRBV29-1 and TRBJ2-6; D may be TRBD2 (6 bases). The V and J ends lost 7 bases and 0 bases respectively, with 16 bases between them. Germline assignment: CDR1 SQVTM and CDR2 ANQGSEA. The CDR3 spans 16 residues. The CDR3 protein is CSAGGGAVSGANVLTF. For the CDR3, the DNA is TGCAGCGCCGGCGGCGGGGCGGTCTCTGGGGCCAACGTCCTGACTTTC.

The V call is TRBV5-1, the J call TRBJ2-7; 9 bases align to TRBD1. CDR1 SGHRS and CDR2 YFSETQ come from the germline V gene. The J segment lost 5 bases and the V segment lost 2 bases, leaving 11 bases of the junction unmatched. The CDR3 is 16 residues long. In nucleotides, the CDR3 is TGCGCCAGCAGCTTACGGGCGGGACAGGGTGGCAACGAGCAGTACTTC. This gives the protein CASSLRAGQGGNEQYF.

This sequence joins TRBV29-1 and TRBJ2-1; perhaps TRBD2 as D (5 bases). The germline gives CDR1 SQVTM, CDR2 ANQGSEA. The ends were cut back, 7 bases at V and 6 bases at J, with 13 bases in the middle. This CDR3 spans 12 amino acids. This chain's CDR3 is CSGTRVVNEQFF. Written as DNA, the CDR3 is TGCAGCGGAACTAGGGTTGTCAATGAGCAGTTCTTC.

The chain couples TRBV5-6 to TRBJ1-5; TRBD1 aligns across 12 bases. Germline V CDR1 and CDR2: SGHDT, YYEEEE. V shed 3 bases and J 6 bases; nucleotides not matched to a gene: 10. The CDR3 spans 17 residues. CDR3 in amino acids: CASSSGTGGKIGQPQHF. CDR3 DNA sequence: TGTGCCAGCAGCTCCGGGACAGGGGGCAAGATCGGTCAGCCCCAGCATTTT.

The chain links TRBV5-6 to TRBJ1-1; D unresolved. The germline V gene has CDR1 SGHDT and CDR2 YYEEEE. This CDR3 has 13 residues. The V gene lost 7 bases and the J gene lost 1 base, with 11 bases spanning the gap. The CDR3 is CASGGSANTEAFF. In nucleotides, the CDR3 is TGTGCCAGCGGCGGGTCGGCGAACACTGAAGCTTTCTTT.

The chain combines TRBV4-1 with TRBJ2-7; 7 bases fit TRBD1. J was trimmed by 0 bases and V by 4 bases; bases with no gene match: 6. This CDR3 spans 15 amino acids. Germline CDR1 reads MGHRA; CDR2 reads YSYEKL. The DNA of the CDR3 is TGCGCCAGCAGCCCCATTCGGGACAGCTCCTACGAGCAGTACTTC. Translation gives CASSPIRDSSYEQYF.

This sequence joins TRBV18 and TRBJ1-2; no reliable D call. The CDR3 is made up of 15 amino acids. Germline assignment: CDR1 KGHSH and CDR2 LQKENI. The V end lost 0 bases, the J end lost 4 bases, and 12 bases lay between the germline ends. In DNA, the CDR3 is TGTGCCAGCTCACCACCGAATATTCAGGTCTATGGCTACACCTTC. It yields the protein CASSPPNIQVYGYTF.

The chain couples TRBV6-5 to TRBJ2-7; tentative D call: TRBD1 (6 bases). The V end was cut by 6 bases, the J end by 2 bases, with 14 bases between. Per germline, CDR1 MNHEY and CDR2 SVGAGI. The CDR3 spans 14 residues. CDR3 sequence reads: CASSRTGQTYEQYF. For the CDR3, the DNA is TGTGCCAGCAGCCGGACCGGACAGACCTACGAGCAGTACTTC.

This chain uses TRBV19 with TRBJ2-3, with D possibly being TRBD2 (5 bases). The CDR3 runs 16 residues. The germline V and J ends were trimmed by 10 bases and 0 bases, with 20 bases remaining between them. The germline V gene has CDR1 LNHDA and CDR2 SQIVND (reference sequence). The CDR3 region has the DNA TGTGCCACCTCCCCCGTGGGCGGGTCTAGCACAGATACGCAGTATTTT. This codes for CATSPVGGSSTDTQYF.

The genes are TRBV23-1 and TRBJ1-5; D is unresolved. TRBV23-1 is given ORF status, its function remaining uncertain. CDR3 length: 17 amino acids. V gave up 8 bases and J gave up 4 bases, with 24 bases separating them. In nucleotides, the CDR3 is TGCGCCAGCGAGAGAGGGCAGACCCCGGGTGATAATCAGCCCCAGCATTTT. Protein: CASERGQTPGDNQPQHF.

The J gene is TRBJ2-1, the V gene TRBV4-3; possibly TRBD2 for D (6 bases). Per the germline V gene, CDR1 is LGHNA and CDR2 is YSLEER. V was clipped by 2 bases and J by 2 bases, with 19 bases between them. This CDR3 has 18 residues. The CDR3: CASSQMPGEGIAYNEQFF. In DNA form, the CDR3 reads TGCGCCAGCAGCCAAATGCCGGGGGAAGGGATCGCCTACAATGAGCAGTTCTTC.

The chain couples TRBV18 to TRBJ1-6; 11 bases line up with TRBD1. The germline V gene has CDR1 KGHSH and CDR2 LQKENI. V shed 2 bases, J shed 9 bases, and the junction held 9 bases outside the gene matches. CDR3 size: 17 residues. CDR3 DNA: TGTGCCAGCTCACCAGCGGACAGGGGGCTTGTAGGTTCACCCCTCCACTTT. Protein: CASSPADRGLVGSPLHF.

J is TRBJ1-2 and V is TRBV6-5; 7 bases line up with TRBD1. Germline values: CDR1 MNHEY, CDR2 SVGAGI. The CDR3 contains 14 residues. V gave up 2 bases and J gave up 5 bases; unmatched junction bases: 5. CDR3 in amino acids: CASSYPGGGYGYTF. DNA of the CDR3: TGTGCCAGCAGTTACCCAGGGGGTGGGTATGGCTACACCTTC.

This chain connects TRBV5-1 to TRBJ1-1; D is perhaps TRBD1 (5 bases). From germline, CDR1 is SGHRS and CDR2 YFSETQ. V lost 4 bases and J lost 4, with 17 bases in between. The CDR3 contains 15 residues. CDR3 coding DNA: TGCGCCAGCAGCCCTCGGACGGGGGGGGGCACTGAAGCTTTCTTT. This sequence encodes CASSPRTGGGTEAFF.

The chain uses TRBV19 and TRBJ2-5; 7 nucleotides line up with TRBD2. The CDR3 extends over 17 amino acids. The V gene end was trimmed by 5 bases and the J gene end by 5 bases; junction bases not matched to a gene: 17. CDR1 is LNHDA, CDR2 SQIVND, per germline (reference sequence). CDR3 coding DNA: TGTGCCAGTAGTCCCGGGGCCCCAGGCGGGGGTTTGGAGACCCAGTACTTC. Translated: CASSPGAPGGGLETQYF.

J is TRBJ1-6 and V is TRBV5-1; TRBD1 agrees at 9 bases. J was trimmed by 4 bases and V by 3 bases; bases with no gene match: 2. This CDR3 has 15 amino acids. Per germline, CDR1 SGHRS and CDR2 YFSETQ. Here the CDR3 DNA reads TGCGCCAGCAGCTCGGACAGGGGATATAATTCACCCCTCCACTTT. Amino acid sequence: CASSSDRGYNSPLHF.